A selection of T cell receptor beta chains follows, all from one sample in a study of blood T cell repertoires in COVID-19. The protocol was immunoSEQ multiplex PCR, while the TCRdb copy is restricted to in-frame clones and leaves out a portion. Among around 210,000 clones listed, 85% were seen once. The material sequenced was peripheral blood. The receptors here all came from a man in his fifties or sixties with COVID-19, enrolled during active disease. Each CDR3 is given with its conserved first and last residue. The order of the fields is V gene, J gene, clone size, D gene, CDR3 protein, CDR3 DNA. The D gene is left open where the match is weak. Clone size is stated in some rows and not others, as once, few, many or a class when expanded.

TRBV3-1/TRBV3-2	TRBJ2-7	.	.	CASSQATHPTGEQYF	TGTGCCAGCAGCCAAGCGACGCACCCGACGGGGGAGCAGTACTTC
TRBV7-9	TRBJ1-2	once	.	CASSLWGELEGYTF	TGTGCCAGCAGCTTATGGGGAGAGCTTGAAGGCTACACCTTC
TRBV3-1/TRBV3-2	TRBJ2-7	.	.	CASSPPPRQRQKGYEQYF	TGTGCCAGCAGCCCGCCCCCTAGACAGCGTCAGAAGGGCTACGAGCAGTACTTC
TRBV29-1	TRBJ1-2	.	.	CSALALEIPLPYGYTF	TGCAGCGCCCTCGCACTTGAAATCCCGCTCCCCTATGGCTACACCTTC
TRBV27	TRBJ1-5	.	.	CASTPLIDRKHF	TGTGCCAGCACACCCCTTATCGACAGGAAGCATTTT
TRBV5-1	TRBJ1-2	.	.	CASSLDGTTYYGYTF	TGCGCCAGCAGCTTGGATGGGACAACCTACTATGGCTACACCTTC
TRBV5-6	TRBJ1-1	few	.	CASSLGGENTEAFF	TGTGCCAGCAGCTTGGGCGGAGAGAACACTGAAGCTTTCTTT
TRBV18	TRBJ2-7	.	.	CASSPRGTYEQYF	TGTGCCAGCTCACCCCGGGGAACCTACGAGCAGTACTTC
TRBV27	TRBJ1-2	.	TRBD1	CASSLRGRNYGYTF	TGTGCCAGCAGTCTCAGGGGGCGAAACTATGGCTACACCTTC
TRBV6-2/TRBV6-3	TRBJ1-5	.	TRBD1	CASSYGTASQPQHF	TGTGCCAGCAGTTACGGGACAGCGAGTCAGCCCCAGCATTTT
TRBV9	TRBJ1-1	.	.	CASSAQGLLGGTEAFF	TGTGCCAGCAGCGCCCAGGGTTTATTGGGGGGAACTGAAGCTTTCTTT
TRBV5-1	TRBJ2-7	.	TRBD2	CASSLWAGAGEQYF	TGCGCCAGCAGCTTGTGGGCGGGAGCAGGAGAGCAGTACTTC
TRBV9	TRBJ2-1	.	TRBD1	CASSVAGQGQNNEQFF	TGTGCCAGCAGCGTAGCTGGACAGGGGCAGAACAATGAGCAGTTCTTC
TRBV11-2	TRBJ1-5	.	.	CASSLASSNQPQHF	TGTGCCAGCAGCTTAGCCTCGTCCAATCAGCCCCAGCATTTT
TRBV6-5	TRBJ1-1	.	TRBD1	CASILLTGSWAFF	TGTGCCAGCATTCTACTGACAGGGTCGTGGGCTTTCTTT
TRBV9	TRBJ1-1	.	.	CASSVVMANTEAFF	TGTGCCAGCAGCGTAGTAATGGCGAACACTGAAGCTTTCTTT
TRBV2	TRBJ2-5	.	.	CASSRGGTTQETQYF	TGTGCCAGCAGTCGAGGTGGGACAACCCAAGAGACCCAGTACTTC
TRBV19	TRBJ1-5	.	.	CASRGGESYSNQPQHF	TGTGCCAGTAGAGGAGGGGAGAGTTATAGCAATCAGCCCCAGCATTTT
TRBV27	TRBJ1-2	.	TRBD1	CASSFRGQGVGYTF	TGTGCCAGCAGTTTCCGGGGACAGGGAGTTGGCTACACCTTC
TRBV5-1	TRBJ1-2	few	TRBD1	CASTGTGLNYGYTF	TGCGCCAGCACCGGGACAGGCCTTAACTATGGCTACACCTTC
TRBV30	TRBJ1-5	.	.	CAWSQQGYQPQHF	TGTGCCTGGAGTCAACAGGGTTATCAGCCCCAGCATTTT
TRBV14	TRBJ1-2	few	.	CASSQRRPRGFYGYTF	TGTGCCAGCAGCCAACGTCGGCCAAGGGGATTCTATGGCTACACCTTC
TRBV28	TRBJ2-5	.	.	CASSLPGAGDRGETQYF	TGTGCCAGCAGTTTGCCCGGGGCAGGGGATAGAGGGGAGACCCAGTACTTC
TRBV14	TRBJ2-5	.	.	CASRYSGARETQYF	TGTGCCAGCAGGTATTCAGGGGCTAGAGAGACCCAGTACTTC
TRBV28	TRBJ2-1	.	.	CASSSLGTPYNEQFF	TGTGCCAGCAGTAGCTTAGGGACACCCTACAATGAGCAGTTCTTC
TRBV5-1	TRBJ2-6	.	.	CASSLARSGANVLTF	TGCGCCAGCAGCTTGGCTCGTTCTGGGGCCAACGTCCTGACTTTC
TRBV19	TRBJ2-3	.	.	CASSPQLGRTDTQYF	TGTGCCAGTAGTCCTCAATTGGGGAGGACAGATACGCAGTATTTT
TRBV6-6	TRBJ1-2	.	TRBD1	CASSYPQGAAGYTF	TGTGCCAGCAGTTACCCCCAGGGGGCGGCTGGCTACACCTTC
TRBV10-2	TRBJ2-7	.	.	CASSEDENSYEQYF	TGCGCCAGCAGTGAAGATGAGAACTCCTACGAGCAGTACTTC
TRBV9	TRBJ2-2	.	.	CASSVDSGTGELFF	TGTGCCAGCAGCGTAGATAGCGGCACCGGGGAGCTGTTTTTT
TRBV28	TRBJ1-4	.	TRBD1	CASSLLGQGSRGEKLFF	TGTGCCAGCAGTTTATTGGGACAGGGATCTCGGGGAGAAAAACTGTTTTTT